The rows below give T cell receptor beta chains drawn from one sample of a study of blood T cells in healthy people across ages. TCRdb fed the 5' RACE reads into MiXCR, producing one record per CDR3 protein. Of hundreds of thousands of distinct CDR3 sequences listed, around 45% are singletons. The specimen sequenced was blood. The receptors originated from a man aged 55 to 70 in good health. CDR3s include the opening cysteine and the closing phenylalanine or tryptophan. Each record gives: CDR3 length, clone size, V gene, J gene, D gene, CDR3 DNA, CDR3 protein. The D gene is left open where the match is weak. Clone size, where shown, is once, few, many, or a class for clones that have expanded.

>14|-|TRBV7-9|TRBJ2-7|TRBD1
TGTGCCAGCAGCTTCCGGGACAGCTCTCACGAGCAGTACTTC
CASSFRDSSHEQYF
>11|-|TRBV12-3/TRBV12-4|TRBJ2-1|-
TGTGCCAGCAGCGGGAACAATGAGCAGTTCTTC
CASSGNNEQFF
>15|few|TRBV7-2|TRBJ1-1|-
TGTGCCAGCAGAGAGGGCCGCAACCTGAACACTGAAGCTTTCTTT
CASREGRNLNTEAFF
>14|-|TRBV6-1|TRBJ1-5|-
TGTGCCAGCAGTAGCATCACGAGCAATCAGCCCCAGCATTTT
CASSSITSNQPQHF
>15|-|TRBV3-1|TRBJ1-6|TRBD1
TGTGCCAGCAGCGCATGGGACAGGGAAAATTCACCCCTCCACTTT
CASSAWDRENSPLHF
>15|-|TRBV27|TRBJ2-3|-
TGTGCCAGCAGTTTTCTTCGGGGGCGGGCAGATACGCAGTATTTT
CASSFLRGRADTQYF
>14|-|TRBV6-2/TRBV6-3|TRBJ2-3|-
TGTGCCAGCAGTTACGGGAGGCAGATTCCGACGCAGTATTTT
CASSYGRQIPTQYF
>15|few|TRBV28|TRBJ1-2|-
TGTGCCAGCAGTACCCCGACAGGAGCTAACTATGGCTACACCTTC
CASSTPTGANYGYTF
>16|few|TRBV5-1|TRBJ2-1|-
TGCGCCAGCAGCCCGGGCGGAGGGGGCTCCTACAATGAGCAGTTCTTC
CASSPGGGGSYNEQFF
>15|-|TRBV10-3|TRBJ2-7|TRBD2
TGTGCCACTCGGACTAGCGGGGACTCCTACAATGAGCAGTACTTC
CATRTSGDSYNEQYF
>13|few|TRBV12-3/TRBV12-4|TRBJ2-7|-
TGTGCCAGCAGTCCCGCGGAGGGCAGGGCTAAGTACTTC
CASSPAEGRAKYF
>14|-|TRBV11-3|TRBJ2-1|TRBD1
TGTGCCAGCCATTATCGGACAGGATACAATGAGCAGTTCTTC
CASHYRTGYNEQFF
>15|few|TRBV6-2/TRBV6-3|TRBJ2-7|TRBD1
TGTGCCAGCAGCTCTCGGACAGGGACCACCTACGAGCAGTACTTC
CASSSRTGTTYEQYF
>15|-|TRBV7-9|TRBJ1-1|-
TGTGCCAGCAGCCTCGGATCCTACGGGGACACTGAAGCTTTCTTT
CASSLGSYGDTEAFF
>15|-|TRBV9|TRBJ2-3|-
TGTGCCAGCAGCGTTCTTTGGGGGCCCGAGGATACGCAGTATTTT
CASSVLWGPEDTQYF
>15|-|TRBV6-2/TRBV6-3|TRBJ1-5|TRBD1
TGTGCCAGCAGACAGGACAGGGGGCAGAATCAGCCCCAGCATTTT
CASRQDRGQNQPQHF
>15|-|TRBV6-5|TRBJ2-5|TRBD2
TGTGCCAGCACGCCCTTGGGAGGGGTCCGGGAGACCCAGTACTTC
CASTPLGGVRETQYF
>16|-|TRBV20-1|TRBJ2-7|-
TGCAGTGCTAGAGATCCTCCGACCATGACCTCCTACGAGCAGTACTTC
CSARDPPTMTSYEQYF
>15|-|TRBV20-1|TRBJ1-2|-
TGCAGTGCTAGGGATATTGGGCAGGGGAGTAAGTACGACACCTTC
CSARDIGQGSKYDTF
>16|few|TRBV15|TRBJ2-1|-
TGTGCCACCAGCAGAAACCGGGACTCCTCCTACAATGAGCAGTTCTTC
CATSRNRDSSYNEQFF
>12|-|TRBV7-2|TRBJ2-7|-
TGTGCCAGCAGCTTCAGGGGCGACATTCGGTACTTC
CASSFRGDIRYF
>14|-|TRBV11-2|TRBJ2-2|-
TGTGCCAGCAGAATCGGGTGGGCCACCGGGGAGCTGTTTTTT
CASRIGWATGELFF
>14|once|TRBV6-2/TRBV6-3|TRBJ1-3|-
TGTGCCAACACCAACAGAGACTCTGGAAACACCATATATTTT
CANTNRDSGNTIYF
>16|-|TRBV27|TRBJ2-7|TRBD1
TGTGCCAGCAGTCCCCTCACTGGACAGGGGGAGTACGAGCAGTACTTC
CASSPLTGQGEYEQYF
>16|-|TRBV7-2|TRBJ2-1|TRBD1
TGTGCCAGCAGTGGACAGGGCTTGGTGTTTGGCGATGAGCAGTTCTTC
CASSGQGLVFGDEQFF
>14|-|TRBV15|TRBJ2-1|-
TGTGCCACCAGCATCACGAAGGTTTACAATGAGCAGTTCTTC
CATSITKVYNEQFF
>12|-|TRBV20-1|TRBJ2-1|-
TGCAGTGCCAAAACCCTAGCGTCTGAGCAGTTCTTC
CSAKTLASEQFF
>16|-|TRBV29-1|TRBJ2-7|-
TGCAGCGTTGGTGGGACCGAGTCTGTGAGAAAAGAGGCCCAGTACTTC
CSVGGTESVRKEAQYF